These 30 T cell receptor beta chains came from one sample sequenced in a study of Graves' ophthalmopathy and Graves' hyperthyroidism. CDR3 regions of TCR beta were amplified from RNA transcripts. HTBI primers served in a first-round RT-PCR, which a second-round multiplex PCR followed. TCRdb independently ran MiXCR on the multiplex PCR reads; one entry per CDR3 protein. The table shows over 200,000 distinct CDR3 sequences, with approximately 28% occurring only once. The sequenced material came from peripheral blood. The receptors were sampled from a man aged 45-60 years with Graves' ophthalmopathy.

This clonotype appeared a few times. The CDR3, as DNA: TGTGCCAGCAGTCATAGGGTGGAGGATGGCTACACCTTC. Translated, it gives CASSHRVEDGYTF. The rearrangement links TRBV12-3 or TRBV12-4 to TRBJ1-2; D is ambiguous. V was clipped by 5 bases and J by 6 bases, with 13 bases between them. The CDR3 sequence is 13 residues long.

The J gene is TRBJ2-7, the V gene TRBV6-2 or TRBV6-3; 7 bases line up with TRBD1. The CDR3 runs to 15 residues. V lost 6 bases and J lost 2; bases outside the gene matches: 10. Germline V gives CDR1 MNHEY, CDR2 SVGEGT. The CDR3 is CASSGVRDRTYEQYF. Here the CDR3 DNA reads TGTGCCAGCAGCGGAGTCCGGGACAGAACCTACGAGCAGTACTTC.

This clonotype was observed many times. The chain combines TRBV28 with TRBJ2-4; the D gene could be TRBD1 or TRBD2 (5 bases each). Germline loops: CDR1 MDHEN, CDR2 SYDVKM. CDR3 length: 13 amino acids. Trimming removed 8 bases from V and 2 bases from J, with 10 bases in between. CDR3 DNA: TGTGCCAGCGTGGGGGAGTCCAAAAACATTCAGTACTTC. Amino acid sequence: CASVGESKNIQYF.

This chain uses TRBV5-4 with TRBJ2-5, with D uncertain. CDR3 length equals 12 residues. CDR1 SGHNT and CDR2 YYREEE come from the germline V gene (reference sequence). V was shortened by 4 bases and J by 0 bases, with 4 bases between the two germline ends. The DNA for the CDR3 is TGTGCCAGCAGCCATAACCAAGAGACCCAGTACTTC. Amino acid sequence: CASSHNQETQYF.

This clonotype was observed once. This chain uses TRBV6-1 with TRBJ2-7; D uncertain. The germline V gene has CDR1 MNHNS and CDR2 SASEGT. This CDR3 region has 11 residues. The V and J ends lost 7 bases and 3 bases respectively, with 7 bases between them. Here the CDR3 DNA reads TGTGCCAGCAAAGCGAACTACGAGCAGTACTTC. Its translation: CASKANYEQYF.

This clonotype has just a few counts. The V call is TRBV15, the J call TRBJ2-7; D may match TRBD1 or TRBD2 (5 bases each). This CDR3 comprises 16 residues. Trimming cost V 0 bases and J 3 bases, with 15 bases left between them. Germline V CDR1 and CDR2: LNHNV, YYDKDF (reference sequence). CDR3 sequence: CATSREGGHTRYEQYF. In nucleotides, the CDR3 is TGTGCCACCAGCAGAGAAGGAGGACATACCCGCTACGAGCAGTACTTC.

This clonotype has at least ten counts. This chain's CDR3 is CASRTGEATGELFF. The CDR3 nucleotides read TGTGCCTCTAGAACAGGGGAGGCCACCGGGGAGCTGTTTTTT. The rearrangement links TRBV6-1 to TRBJ2-2, with D possibly being TRBD1 (7 bases). Germline CDR1 is MNHNS and CDR2 is SASEGT. The V end lost 11 bases, the J end lost 4 bases, and 17 bases lay between the germline ends. The CDR3 is 14 residues long.

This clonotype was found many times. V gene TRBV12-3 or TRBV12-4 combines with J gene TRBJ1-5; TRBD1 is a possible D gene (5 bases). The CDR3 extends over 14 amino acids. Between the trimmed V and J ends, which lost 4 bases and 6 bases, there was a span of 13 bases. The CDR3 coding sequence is TGTGCCAGCAGTTCTAGGGGCGGGGGTCAGCCCCAGCATTTT. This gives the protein CASSSRGGGQPQHF.

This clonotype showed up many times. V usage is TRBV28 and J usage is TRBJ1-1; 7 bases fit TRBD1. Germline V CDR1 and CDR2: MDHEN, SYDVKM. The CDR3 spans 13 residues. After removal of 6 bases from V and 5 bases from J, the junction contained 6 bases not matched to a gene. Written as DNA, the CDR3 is TGTGCCAGCAGACCCGGGACAGCTACTGAAGCTTTCTTT. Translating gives CASRPGTATEAFF.

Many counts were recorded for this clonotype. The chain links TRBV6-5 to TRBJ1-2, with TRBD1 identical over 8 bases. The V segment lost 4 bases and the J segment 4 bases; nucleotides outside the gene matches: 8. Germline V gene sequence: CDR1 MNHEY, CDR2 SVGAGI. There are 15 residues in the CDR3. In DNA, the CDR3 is TGTGCCAGCAGTTCCACGGACAGGGCTCGCTATGGCTACACCTTC. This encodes CASSSTDRARYGYTF.

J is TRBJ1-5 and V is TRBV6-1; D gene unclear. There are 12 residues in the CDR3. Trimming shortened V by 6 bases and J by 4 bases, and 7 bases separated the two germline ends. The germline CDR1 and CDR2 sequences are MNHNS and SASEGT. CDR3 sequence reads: CASRSPNQPQHF. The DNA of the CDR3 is TGTGCCAGCAGGTCTCCGAATCAGCCCCAGCATTTT.

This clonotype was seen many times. CDR3 region: CASSLYTTQETQYF. CDR3 nucleotides: TGTGCCAGCAGCTTATATACTACCCAAGAGACCCAGTACTTC. The chain recombines TRBV7-8 with TRBJ2-5; D gene uncertain. Germline V gene lookup returns CDR1 SGHVS and CDR2 FQNEAQ. V was pared by 2 bases and J by 1 base, with 8 bases between. The CDR3 loop spans 14 amino acids.

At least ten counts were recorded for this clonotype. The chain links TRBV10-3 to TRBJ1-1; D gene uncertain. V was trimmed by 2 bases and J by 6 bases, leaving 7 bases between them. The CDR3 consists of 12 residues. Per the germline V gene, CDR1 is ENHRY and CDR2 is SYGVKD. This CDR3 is CAISEGIAEAFF. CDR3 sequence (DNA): TGTGCCATCAGTGAGGGTATCGCTGAAGCTTTCTTT.

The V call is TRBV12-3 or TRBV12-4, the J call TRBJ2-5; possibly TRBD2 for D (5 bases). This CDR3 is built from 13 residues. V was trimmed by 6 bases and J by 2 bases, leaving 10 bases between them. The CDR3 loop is CASREASQETQYF. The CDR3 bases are TGTGCCAGCAGGGAGGCCAGTCAAGAGACCCAGTACTTC.

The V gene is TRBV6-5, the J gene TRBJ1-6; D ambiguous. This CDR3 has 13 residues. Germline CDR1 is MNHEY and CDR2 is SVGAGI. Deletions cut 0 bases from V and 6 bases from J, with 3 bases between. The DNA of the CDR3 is TGTGCCAGCAGTTACTCGCTTAATTCACCCCTCCACTTT. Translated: CASSYSLNSPLHF.

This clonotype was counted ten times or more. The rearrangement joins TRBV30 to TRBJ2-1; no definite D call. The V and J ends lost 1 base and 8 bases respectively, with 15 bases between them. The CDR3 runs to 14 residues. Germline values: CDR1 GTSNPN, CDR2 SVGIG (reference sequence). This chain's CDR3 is CAWSGSRLGDEQFF. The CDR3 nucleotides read TGTGCCTGGAGTGGATCCCGACTTGGGGATGAGCAGTTCTTC.

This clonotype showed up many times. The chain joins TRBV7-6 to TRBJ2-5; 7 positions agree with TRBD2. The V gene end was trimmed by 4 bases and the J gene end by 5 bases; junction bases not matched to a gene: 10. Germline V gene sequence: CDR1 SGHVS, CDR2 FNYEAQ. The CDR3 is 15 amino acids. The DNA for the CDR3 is TGTGCCAGCAGCTCCCCCCGGGGGGACGAGGAGACCCAGTACTTC. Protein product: CASSSPRGDEETQYF.

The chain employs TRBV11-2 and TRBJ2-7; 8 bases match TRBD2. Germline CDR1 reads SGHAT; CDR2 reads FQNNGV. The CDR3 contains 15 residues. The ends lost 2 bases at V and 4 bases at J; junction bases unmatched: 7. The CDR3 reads CASSLYAGGGYEQYF. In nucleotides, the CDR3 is TGTGCCAGCAGCTTATACGCGGGAGGAGGATACGAGCAGTACTTC.

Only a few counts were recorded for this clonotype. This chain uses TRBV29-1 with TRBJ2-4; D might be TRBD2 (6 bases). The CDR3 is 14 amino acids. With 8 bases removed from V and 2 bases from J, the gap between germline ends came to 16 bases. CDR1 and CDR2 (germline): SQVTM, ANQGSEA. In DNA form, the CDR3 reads TGCAGCCCAAGGAGGGATCGGACCAAAAACATTCAGTACTTC. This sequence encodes CSPRRDRTKNIQYF.

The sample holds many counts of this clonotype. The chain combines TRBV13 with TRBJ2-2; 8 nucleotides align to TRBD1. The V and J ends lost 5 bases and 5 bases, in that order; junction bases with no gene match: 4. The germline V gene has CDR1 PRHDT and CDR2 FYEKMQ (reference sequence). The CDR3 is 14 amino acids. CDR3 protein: CASSRQGWTGELFF. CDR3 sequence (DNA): TGTGCCAGCAGCCGACAGGGGTGGACCGGGGAGCTGTTTTTT.

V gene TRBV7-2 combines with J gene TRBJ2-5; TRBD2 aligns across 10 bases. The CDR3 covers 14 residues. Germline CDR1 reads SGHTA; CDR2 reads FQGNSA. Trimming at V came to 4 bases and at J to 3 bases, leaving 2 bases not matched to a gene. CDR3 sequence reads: CASSSAGGEETQYF. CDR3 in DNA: TGTGCCAGCAGCTCAGCGGGAGGGGAAGAGACCCAGTACTTC.

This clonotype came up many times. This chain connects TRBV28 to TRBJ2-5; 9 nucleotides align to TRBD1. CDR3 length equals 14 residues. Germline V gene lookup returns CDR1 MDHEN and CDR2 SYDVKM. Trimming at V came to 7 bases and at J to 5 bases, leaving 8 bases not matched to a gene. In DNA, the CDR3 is TGTGCCAGCAACCACCGGGACAGGGTTGAGACCCAGTACTTC. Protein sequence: CASNHRDRVETQYF.

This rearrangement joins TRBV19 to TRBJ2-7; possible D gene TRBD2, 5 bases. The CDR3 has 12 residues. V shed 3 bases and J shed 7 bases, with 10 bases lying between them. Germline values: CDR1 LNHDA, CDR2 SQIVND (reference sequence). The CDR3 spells CASSIRDREQYF. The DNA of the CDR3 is TGTGCCAGTAGTATTCGGGATCGAGAGCAGTACTTC.

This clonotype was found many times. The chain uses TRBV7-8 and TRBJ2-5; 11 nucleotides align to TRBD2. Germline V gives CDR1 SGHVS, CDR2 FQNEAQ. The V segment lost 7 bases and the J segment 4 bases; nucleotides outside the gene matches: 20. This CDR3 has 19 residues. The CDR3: CASTRIAGASGRRRETQYF. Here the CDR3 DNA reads TGTGCCAGCACTCGAATCGCCGGGGCTAGCGGGAGGCGGCGAGAGACCCAGTACTTC. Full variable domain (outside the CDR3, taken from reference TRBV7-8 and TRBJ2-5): GAGVSQSPRYKVAKRGQDVALRCDPISGHVSLFWYQQALGQGPEFLTYFQNEAQLDKSGLPSDRFFAERPEGSVSTLKIQRTQQEDSAVYLCASTRIAGASGRRRETQYFGPGTRLLVL.

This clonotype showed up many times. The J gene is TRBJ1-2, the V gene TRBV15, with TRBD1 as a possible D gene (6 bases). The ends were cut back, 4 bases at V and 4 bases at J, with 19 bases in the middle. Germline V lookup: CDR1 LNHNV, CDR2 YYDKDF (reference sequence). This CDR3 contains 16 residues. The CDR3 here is CATSTARQDNLYGYTF. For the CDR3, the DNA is TGTGCCACCAGCACAGCCCGACAGGATAACCTCTATGGCTACACCTTC.

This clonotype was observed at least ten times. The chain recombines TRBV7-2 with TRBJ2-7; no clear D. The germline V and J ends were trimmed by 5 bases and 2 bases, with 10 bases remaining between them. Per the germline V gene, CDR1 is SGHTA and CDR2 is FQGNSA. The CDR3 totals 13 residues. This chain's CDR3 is CASSATVAYEQYF. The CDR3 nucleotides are TGTGCCAGCAGCGCGACCGTCGCCTACGAGCAGTACTTC. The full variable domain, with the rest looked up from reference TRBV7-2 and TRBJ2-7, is GAGVSQSPSNKVTEKGKDVELRCDPISGHTALYWYRQSLGQGLEFLIYFQGNSAPDKSGLPSDRFSAERTGGSVSTLTIQRTQQEDSAVYLCASSATVAYEQYFGPGTRLTVT.

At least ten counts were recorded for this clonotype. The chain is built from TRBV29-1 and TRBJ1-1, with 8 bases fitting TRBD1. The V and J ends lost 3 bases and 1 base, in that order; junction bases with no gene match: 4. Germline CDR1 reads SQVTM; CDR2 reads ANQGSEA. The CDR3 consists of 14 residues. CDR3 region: CSVEGGTGNTEAFF. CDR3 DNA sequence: TGCAGCGTTGAGGGGGGGACAGGGAACACTGAAGCTTTCTTT.

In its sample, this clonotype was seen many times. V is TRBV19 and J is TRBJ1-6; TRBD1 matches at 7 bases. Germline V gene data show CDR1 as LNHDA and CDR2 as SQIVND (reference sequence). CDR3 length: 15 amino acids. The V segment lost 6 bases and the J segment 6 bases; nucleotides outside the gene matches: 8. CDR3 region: CASRNSGTANSPLHF. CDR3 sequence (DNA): TGTGCCAGTAGAAACTCCGGGACAGCTAATTCACCCCTCCACTTT. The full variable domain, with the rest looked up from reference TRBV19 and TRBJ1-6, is DGGITQSPKYLFRKEGQNVTLSCEQNLNHDAMYWYRQDPGQGLRLIYYSQIVNDFQKGDIAEGYSVSREKKESFPLTVTSAQKNPTAFYLCASRNSGTANSPLHFGNGTRLTVT.

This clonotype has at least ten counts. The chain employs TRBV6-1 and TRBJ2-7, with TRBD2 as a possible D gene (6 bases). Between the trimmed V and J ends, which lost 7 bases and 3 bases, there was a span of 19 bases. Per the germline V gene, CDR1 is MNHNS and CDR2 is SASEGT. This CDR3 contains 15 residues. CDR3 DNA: TGTGCCAGCACGCGGAATAGCGGCTTACTCTACGAGCAGTACTTC. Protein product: CASTRNSGLLYEQYF.

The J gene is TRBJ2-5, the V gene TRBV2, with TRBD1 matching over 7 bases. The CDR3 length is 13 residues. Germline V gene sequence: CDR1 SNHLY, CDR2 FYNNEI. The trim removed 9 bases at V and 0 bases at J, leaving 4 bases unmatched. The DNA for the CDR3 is TGTGCCAGAACAGGGGAATACCAAGAGACCCAGTACTTC. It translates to CARTGEYQETQYF.